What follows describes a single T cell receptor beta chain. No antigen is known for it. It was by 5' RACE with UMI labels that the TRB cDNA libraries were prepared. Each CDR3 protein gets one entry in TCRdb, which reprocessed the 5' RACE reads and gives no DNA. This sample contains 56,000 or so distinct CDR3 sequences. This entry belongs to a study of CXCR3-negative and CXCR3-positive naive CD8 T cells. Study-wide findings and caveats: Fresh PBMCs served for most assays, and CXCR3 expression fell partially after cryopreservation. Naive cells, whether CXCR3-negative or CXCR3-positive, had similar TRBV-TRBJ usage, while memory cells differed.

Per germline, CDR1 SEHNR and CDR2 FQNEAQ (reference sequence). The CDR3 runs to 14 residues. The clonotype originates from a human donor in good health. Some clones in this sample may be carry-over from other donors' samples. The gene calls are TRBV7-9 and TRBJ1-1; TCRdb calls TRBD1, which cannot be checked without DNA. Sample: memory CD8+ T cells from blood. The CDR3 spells CASSPGVMNTEAFF.